Below are 7 T cell receptor beta chains sequenced from a single sample in a study of monozygotic twins with inflammatory bowel disease. Following a re-call of the 5' RACE reads, TCRdb has one entry per CDR3 protein and lacks DNA. The repertoire table contains about 160,000 distinct CDR3 sequences. The sequencing input was blood. These receptor sequences come from a human donor with ulcerative colitis or Crohn's disease, or a healthy co-twin of an affected twin (not recorded which).

The chain uses TRBV4-2 and TRBJ2-7. The CDR3 has 16 residues. Germline V lookup: CDR1 LGHNA, CDR2 YNFKEQ. The CDR3 reads CASSQENSPVAYEQYF.

The V gene is TRBV4-3, the J gene TRBJ2-3; as DNA is missing, the TRBD1 call by TCRdb cannot be tested. This CDR3 is 18 amino acids long. Germline V lookup: CDR1 LGHNA, CDR2 YSLEER. The CDR3 reads CASSQIPRTAASTDTQYF.

The J gene is TRBJ1-5, the V gene TRBV12-3 or TRBV12-4. This CDR3 has 14 amino acids. CDR3 in amino acids: CASTQGSSNQPQHF.

The V gene is TRBV6-2 or TRBV6-3, the J gene TRBJ2-3; TCRdb calls TRBD2, which cannot be checked without DNA. The CDR3 runs 18 residues. The germline gives CDR1 MNHEY, CDR2 SVGEGT. The CDR3 region is CASSYAGGLAASTDTQYF.

This chain connects TRBV12-3 or TRBV12-4 to TRBJ2-3. CDR3 length equals 12 residues. CDR3 residues: CASTLGGDTQYF.

V gene TRBV10-3 combines with J gene TRBJ2-7; the D call from TCRdb, TRBD1, cannot be confirmed without DNA. The germline gives CDR1 ENHRY, CDR2 SYGVKD. The CDR3 is 12 amino acids. The CDR3: CAIRGTGDEQYF.

The V gene is TRBV18, the J gene TRBJ1-5; TCRdb indicates TRBD1, and absent DNA this call remains unverified. Looked up from germline, CDR1 is KGHSH and CDR2 is LQKENI. The CDR3 totals 16 residues. The CDR3 loop reads CASSPFGQGTAQPQHF.